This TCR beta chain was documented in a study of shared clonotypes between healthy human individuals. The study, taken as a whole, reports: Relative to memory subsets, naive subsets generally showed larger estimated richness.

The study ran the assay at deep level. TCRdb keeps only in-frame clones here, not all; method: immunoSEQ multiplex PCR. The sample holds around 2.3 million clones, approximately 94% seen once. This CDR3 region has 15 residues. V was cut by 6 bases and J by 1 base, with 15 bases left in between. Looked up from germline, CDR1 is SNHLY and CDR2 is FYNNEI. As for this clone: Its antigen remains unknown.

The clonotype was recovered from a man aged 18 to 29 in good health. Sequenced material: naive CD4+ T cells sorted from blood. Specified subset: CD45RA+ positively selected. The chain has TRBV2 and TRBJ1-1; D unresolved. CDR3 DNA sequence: TGTGCCAGCAGGGGGAGATCGGCCGCGAACACTGAAGCTTTCTTT. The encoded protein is CASRGRSAANTEAFF.